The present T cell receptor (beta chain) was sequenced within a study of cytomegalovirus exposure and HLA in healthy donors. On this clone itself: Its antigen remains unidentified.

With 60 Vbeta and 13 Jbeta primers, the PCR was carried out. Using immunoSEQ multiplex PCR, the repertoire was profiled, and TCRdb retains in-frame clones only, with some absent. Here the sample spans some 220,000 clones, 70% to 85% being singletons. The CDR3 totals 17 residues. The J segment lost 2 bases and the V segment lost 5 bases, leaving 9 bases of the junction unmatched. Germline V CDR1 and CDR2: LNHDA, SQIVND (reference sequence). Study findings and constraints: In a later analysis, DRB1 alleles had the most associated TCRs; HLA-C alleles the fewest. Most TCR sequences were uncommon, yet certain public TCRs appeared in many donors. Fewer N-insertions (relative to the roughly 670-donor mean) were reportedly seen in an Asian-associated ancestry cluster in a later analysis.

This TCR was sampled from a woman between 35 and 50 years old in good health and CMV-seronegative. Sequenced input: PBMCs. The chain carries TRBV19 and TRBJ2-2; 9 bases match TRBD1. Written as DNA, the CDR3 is TGTGCCAGTAGTCCAAACCGGGACAGGGAAAACACCGGGGAGCTGTTTTTT. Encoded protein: CASSPNRDRENTGELFF.